Presented here are 5 T cell receptor beta chains from one specimen sequenced in a study of shared clonotypes between healthy human individuals. Only in-frame clones appear in the TCRdb table, and some are missing; sequencing was by immunoSEQ multiplex PCR. The profile shows about 680,000 clones, over 65% of them singletons. The sequenced sample was memory CD4+ T cells sorted from blood. Specified subset: CD45RA-negative fraction. The receptors were gathered from a woman in her thirties in good health.

This clone was observed a few times. The chain recombines TRBV27 with TRBJ1-5; D perhaps matches TRBD1 (6 bases). Germline assignment: CDR1 MNHEY and CDR2 SMNVEV (reference sequence). There are 12 residues in the CDR3. Deletions cut 6 bases from V and 10 bases from J, with 13 bases between. CDR3 bases: TGTGCCAGCAGGACAGGCGAGTCACCCCAGCATTTT. Protein sequence: CASRTGESPQHF.

This clone occurred many times. This CDR3 is also generated by other DNA sequences in the sample. V usage is TRBV4-1 and J usage is TRBJ2-1; 13 nucleotides match TRBD2. Per germline, CDR1 MGHRA and CDR2 YSYEKL. The CDR3 is made up of 18 amino acids. V dropped 1 base and J dropped 5; count of bases not matched to a gene: 8. CDR3 DNA: TGCGCCAGCAGCCAAGTCGACATGGGACTAGCGGGACACAATGAGCAGTTCTTC. It codes for CASSQVDMGLAGHNEQFF.

The chain uses TRBV5-4 and TRBJ2-6; no clear D. V shed 3 bases and J shed 4 bases, with 14 bases lying between them. Germline loops: CDR1 SGHNT, CDR2 YYREEE (reference sequence). The CDR3 has 16 residues. This CDR3 reads CASSSRLGSGANVLTF. CDR3 bases: TGTGCCAGCAGCTCGAGGCTCGGTTCCGGGGCCAACGTCCTGACTTTC.

CDR3 sequence: CASSLYRPTEAGGPTDTQYF. Here the CDR3 DNA reads TGTGCCAGCAGCCTTTACAGGCCAACCGAAGCGGGAGGGCCGACAGATACGCAGTATTTT. The rearrangement joins TRBV7-6 to TRBJ2-3; the match to TRBD2 covers 10 bases. Germline V gene data show CDR1 as SGHVS and CDR2 as FNYEAQ. V shed 5 bases, J shed 3 bases, and the junction held 20 bases outside the gene matches. This CDR3 has 20 residues.

The CDR3: CASKALTGTGNEKLFF. DNA of the CDR3: TGCGCCAGCAAAGCTCTTACCGGGACGGGTAATGAAAAACTGTTTTTT. This chain joins TRBV4-1 and TRBJ1-4, with D tentatively TRBD1 (5 bases). Trimming took 7 bases from V and 4 from J, leaving 19 bases between them. The CDR3 is made up of 16 amino acids. The V gene's germline CDR1 is MGHRA and CDR2 YSYEKL.